This T cell receptor beta chain is from a study of regulatory T cells in long-lasting Graves disease. Time point meaning: newly diagnosed GD, antithyroid drugs for less than 3 months. RNA isolated from PBMCs was used to make the TCR library. The table lists this clonotype with a few counts. CDR3-region Arm-PCR and iRepertoire HTBI primers produced the TCR beta libraries. TCRdb used MiXCR to reprocess the multiplex PCR reads, holding one entry per CDR3 protein. The sample contains about 440,000 distinct CDR3 sequences, about 16% of which appear only once. CDR1 is LNHNV, CDR2 YYDKDF, per germline (reference sequence). Trimming removed 3 bases from V and 2 bases from J, with 13 bases in between. The length of the CDR3 is 15 residues. Another study also made use of these data, one on T cells in Graves' hyperthyroidism and ophthalmopathy. As that report states: Patients aged 18 to 65 had newly diagnosed hyperthyroidism lasting under 2 months.

V gene TRBV15 combines with J gene TRBJ2-5; D might be TRBD2 (6 bases). The receptor's source is a woman between 25 and 40 years old with Graves disease. The specimen was peripheral blood mononuclear cells (PBMCs), collected at new diagnosis, from a patient treated with antithyroid drugs. The CDR3 nucleotides are TGTGCCACCAGCAGCCGGACGGAGGGACAAGAGACCCAGTACTTC. This translates into CATSSRTEGQETQYF.